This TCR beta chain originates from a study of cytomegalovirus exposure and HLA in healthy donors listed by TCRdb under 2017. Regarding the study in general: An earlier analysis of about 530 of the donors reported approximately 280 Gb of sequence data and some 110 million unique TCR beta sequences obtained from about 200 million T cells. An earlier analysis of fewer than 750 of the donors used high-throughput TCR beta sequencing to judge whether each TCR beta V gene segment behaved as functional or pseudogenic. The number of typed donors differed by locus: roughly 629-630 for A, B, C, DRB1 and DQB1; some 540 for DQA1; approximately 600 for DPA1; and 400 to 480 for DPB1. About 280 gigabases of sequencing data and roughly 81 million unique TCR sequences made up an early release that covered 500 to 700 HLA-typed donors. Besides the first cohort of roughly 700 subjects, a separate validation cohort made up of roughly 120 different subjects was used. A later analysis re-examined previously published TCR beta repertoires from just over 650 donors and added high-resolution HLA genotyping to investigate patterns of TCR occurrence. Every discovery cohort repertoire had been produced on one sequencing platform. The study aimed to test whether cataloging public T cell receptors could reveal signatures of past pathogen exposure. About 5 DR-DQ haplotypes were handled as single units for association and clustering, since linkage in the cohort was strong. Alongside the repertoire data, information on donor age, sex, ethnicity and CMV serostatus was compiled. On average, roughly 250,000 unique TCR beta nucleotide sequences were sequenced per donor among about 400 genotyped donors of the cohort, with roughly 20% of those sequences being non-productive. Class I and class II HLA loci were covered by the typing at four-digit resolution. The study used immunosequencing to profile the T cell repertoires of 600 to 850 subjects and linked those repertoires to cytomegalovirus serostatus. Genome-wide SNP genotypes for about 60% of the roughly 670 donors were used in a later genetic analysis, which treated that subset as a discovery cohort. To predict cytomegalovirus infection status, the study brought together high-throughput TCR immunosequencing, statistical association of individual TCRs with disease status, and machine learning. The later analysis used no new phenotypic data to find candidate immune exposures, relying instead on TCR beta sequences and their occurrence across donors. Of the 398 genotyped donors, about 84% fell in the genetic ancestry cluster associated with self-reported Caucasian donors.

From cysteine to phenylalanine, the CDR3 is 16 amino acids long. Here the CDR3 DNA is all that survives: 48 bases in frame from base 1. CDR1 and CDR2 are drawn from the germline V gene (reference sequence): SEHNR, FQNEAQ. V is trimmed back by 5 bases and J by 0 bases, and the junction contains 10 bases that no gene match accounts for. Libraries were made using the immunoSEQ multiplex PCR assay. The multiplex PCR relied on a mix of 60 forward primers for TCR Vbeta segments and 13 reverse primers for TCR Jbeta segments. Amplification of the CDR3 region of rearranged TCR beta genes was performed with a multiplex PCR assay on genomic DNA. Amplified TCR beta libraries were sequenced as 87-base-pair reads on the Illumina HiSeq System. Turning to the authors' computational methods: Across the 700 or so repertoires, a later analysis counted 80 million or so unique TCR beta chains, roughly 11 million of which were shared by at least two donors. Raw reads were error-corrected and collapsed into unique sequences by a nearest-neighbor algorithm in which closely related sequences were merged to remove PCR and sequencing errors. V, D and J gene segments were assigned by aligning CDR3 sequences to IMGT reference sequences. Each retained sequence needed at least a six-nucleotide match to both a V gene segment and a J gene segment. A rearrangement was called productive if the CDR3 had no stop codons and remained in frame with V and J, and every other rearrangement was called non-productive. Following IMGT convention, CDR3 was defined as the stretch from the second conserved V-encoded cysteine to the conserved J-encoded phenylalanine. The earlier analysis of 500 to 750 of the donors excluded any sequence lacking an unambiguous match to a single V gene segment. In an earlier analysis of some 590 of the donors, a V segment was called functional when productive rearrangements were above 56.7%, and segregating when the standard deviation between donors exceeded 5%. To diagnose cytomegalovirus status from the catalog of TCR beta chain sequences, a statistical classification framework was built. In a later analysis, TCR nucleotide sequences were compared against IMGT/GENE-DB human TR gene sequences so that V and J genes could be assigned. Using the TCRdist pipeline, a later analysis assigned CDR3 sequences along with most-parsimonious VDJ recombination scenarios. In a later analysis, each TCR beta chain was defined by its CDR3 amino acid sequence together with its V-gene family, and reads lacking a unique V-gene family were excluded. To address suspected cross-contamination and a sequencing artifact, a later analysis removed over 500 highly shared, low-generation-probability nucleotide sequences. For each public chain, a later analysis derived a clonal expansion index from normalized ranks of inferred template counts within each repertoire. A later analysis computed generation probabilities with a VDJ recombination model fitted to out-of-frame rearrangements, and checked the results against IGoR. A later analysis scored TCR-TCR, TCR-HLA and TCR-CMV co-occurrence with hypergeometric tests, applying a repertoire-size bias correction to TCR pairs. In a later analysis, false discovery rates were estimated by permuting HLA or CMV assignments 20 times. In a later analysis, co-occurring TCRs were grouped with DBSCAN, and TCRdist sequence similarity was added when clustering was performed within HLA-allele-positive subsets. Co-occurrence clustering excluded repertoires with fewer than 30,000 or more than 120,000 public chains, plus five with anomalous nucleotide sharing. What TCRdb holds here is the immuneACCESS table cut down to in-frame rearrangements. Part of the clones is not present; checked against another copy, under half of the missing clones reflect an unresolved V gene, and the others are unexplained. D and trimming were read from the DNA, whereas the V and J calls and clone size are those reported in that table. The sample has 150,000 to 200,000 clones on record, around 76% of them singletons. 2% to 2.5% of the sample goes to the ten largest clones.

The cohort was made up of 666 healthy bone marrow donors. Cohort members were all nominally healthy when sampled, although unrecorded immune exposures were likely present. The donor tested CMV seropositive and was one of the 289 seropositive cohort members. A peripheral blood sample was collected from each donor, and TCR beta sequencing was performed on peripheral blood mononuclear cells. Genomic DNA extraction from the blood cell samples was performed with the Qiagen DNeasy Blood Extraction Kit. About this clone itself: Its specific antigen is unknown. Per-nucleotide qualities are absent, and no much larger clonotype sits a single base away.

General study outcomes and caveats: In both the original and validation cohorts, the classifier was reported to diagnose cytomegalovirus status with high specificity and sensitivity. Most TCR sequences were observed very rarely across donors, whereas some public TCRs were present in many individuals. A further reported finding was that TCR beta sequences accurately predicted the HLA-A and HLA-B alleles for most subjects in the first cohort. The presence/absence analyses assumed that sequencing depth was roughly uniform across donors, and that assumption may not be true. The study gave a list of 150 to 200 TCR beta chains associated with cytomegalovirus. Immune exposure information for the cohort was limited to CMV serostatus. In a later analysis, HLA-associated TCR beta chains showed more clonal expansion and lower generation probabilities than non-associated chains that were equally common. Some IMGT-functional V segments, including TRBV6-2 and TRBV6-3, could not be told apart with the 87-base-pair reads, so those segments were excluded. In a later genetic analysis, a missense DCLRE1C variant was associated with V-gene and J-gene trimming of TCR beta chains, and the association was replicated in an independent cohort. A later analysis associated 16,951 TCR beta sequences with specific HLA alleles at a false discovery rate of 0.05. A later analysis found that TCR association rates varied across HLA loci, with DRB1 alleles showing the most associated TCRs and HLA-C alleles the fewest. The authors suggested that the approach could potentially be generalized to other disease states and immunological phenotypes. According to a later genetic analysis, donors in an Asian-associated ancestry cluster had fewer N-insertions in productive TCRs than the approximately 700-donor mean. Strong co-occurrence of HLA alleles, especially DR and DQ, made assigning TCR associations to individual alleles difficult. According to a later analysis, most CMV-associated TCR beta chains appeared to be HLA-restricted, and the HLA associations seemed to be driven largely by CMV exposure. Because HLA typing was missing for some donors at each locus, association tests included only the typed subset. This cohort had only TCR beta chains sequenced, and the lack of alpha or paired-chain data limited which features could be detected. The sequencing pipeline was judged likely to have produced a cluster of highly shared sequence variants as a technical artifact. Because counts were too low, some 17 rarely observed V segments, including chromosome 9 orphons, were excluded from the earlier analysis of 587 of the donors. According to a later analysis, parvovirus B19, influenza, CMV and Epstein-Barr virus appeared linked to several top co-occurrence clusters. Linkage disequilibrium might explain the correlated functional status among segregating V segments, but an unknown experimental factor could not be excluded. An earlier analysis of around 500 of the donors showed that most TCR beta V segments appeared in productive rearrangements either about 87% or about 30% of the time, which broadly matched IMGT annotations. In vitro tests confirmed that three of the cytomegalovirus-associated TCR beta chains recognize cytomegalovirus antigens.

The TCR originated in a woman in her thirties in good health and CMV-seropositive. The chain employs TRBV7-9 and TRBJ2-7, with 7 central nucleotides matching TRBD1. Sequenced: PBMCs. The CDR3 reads CASSRTTGTVSYEQYF. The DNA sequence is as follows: TGTGCCAGCAGCCGCACAACCGGGACAGTCTCCTACGAGCAGTACTTC.